The table lists the clone carrying this T cell receptor (beta chain) with a few counts. This sample was included in a study of blood T cell repertoires in COVID-19. The wider study: Acute-phase and convalescent COVID-19 samples originated in the United States, Italy and Spain. T cells, B-cell-depleted T cells, or PBMCs provided the cDNA or gDNA that served as material.

Per the authors' pipeline: Reference gene primer amplification gave nucleated cell count estimates. Generated by immunoSEQ multiplex PCR, the TCRdb table keeps only in-frame clones and is missing some. D and trimming were read from the DNA, whereas the V and J calls and clone size are those reported in that table. The profile covers about 98,000 clones, with about 81% appearing a single time and about 20% taken by the ten largest. Per the germline V gene, CDR1 is SQVTM and CDR2 is ANQGSEA. This CDR3 contains 15 residues. The J segment lost 2 bases and the V segment lost 8 bases, leaving 13 bases of the junction unmatched.

Sequencing was done on a sample of peripheral blood. This rearrangement joins TRBV29-1 to TRBJ2-3; TRBD2 matches at 7 bases. This clonotype was sampled from a man at least 80 years old with acute or convalescent COVID-19. CDR3 DNA sequence: TGCAGCACAAGGGAGGGACCGGCTTACACAGATACGCAGTATTTT. This sequence encodes CSTREGPAYTDTQYF.